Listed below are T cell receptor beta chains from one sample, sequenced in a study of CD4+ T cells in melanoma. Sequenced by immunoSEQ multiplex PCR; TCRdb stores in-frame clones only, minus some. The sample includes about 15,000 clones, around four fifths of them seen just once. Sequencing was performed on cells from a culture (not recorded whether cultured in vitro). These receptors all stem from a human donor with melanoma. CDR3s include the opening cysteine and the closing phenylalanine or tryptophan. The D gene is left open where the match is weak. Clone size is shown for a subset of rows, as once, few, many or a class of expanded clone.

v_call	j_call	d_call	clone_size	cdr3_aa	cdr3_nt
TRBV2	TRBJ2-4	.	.	CASALLMAKNIQYF	TGTGCTTCAGCCCTTCTCATGGCCAAAAACATTCAGTACTTC
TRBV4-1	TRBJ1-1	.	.	CASRPLPGHQERRNTEAFF	TGCGCCAGCAGACCACTTCCGGGACACCAAGAACGAAGGAACACTGAAGCTTTCTTT
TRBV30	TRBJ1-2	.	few	CAWEGDRYGYTF	TGTGCCTGGGAAGGGGATCGGTATGGCTACACCTTC
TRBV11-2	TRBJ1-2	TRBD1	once	CASSSVRQGRYGYTF	TGTGCCAGCAGCTCAGTCCGACAGGGGAGATATGGCTACACCTTC
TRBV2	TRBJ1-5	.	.	CASSEGGGQPQHF	TGTGCCAGCAGTGAGGGGGGGGGTCAGCCCCAGCATTTT
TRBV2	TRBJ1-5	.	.	CASSSVPERSNQPQHF	TGTGCCAGCAGTAGCGTTCCGGAGCGCTCCAATCAGCCCCAGCATTTT
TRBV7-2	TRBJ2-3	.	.	CASSLQVAASDTQYF	TGTGCCAGCAGCTTACAGGTAGCGGCTTCAGATACGCAGTATTTT
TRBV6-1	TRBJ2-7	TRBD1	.	CASRDTGGRSYEQYF	TGTGCCAGCAGGGACACAGGGGGCAGGAGTTACGAGCAGTACTTC
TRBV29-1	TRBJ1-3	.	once	CSVRDRAYSGNTIYF	TGCAGCGTTCGGGACCGGGCCTACTCTGGAAACACCATATATTTT
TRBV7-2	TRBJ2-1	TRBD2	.	CASSLWRLAGTRVQIF	TGTGCCAGCAGCTTATGGCGACTAGCGGGTACGAGGGTGCAGATCTTC
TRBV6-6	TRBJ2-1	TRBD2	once	CASAGLAGGSFNEQFF	TGTGCCAGCGCGGGACTAGCGGGGGGGTCTTTCAATGAGCAGTTCTTC
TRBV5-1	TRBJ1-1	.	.	CASSWTQYTEAFF	TGCGCCAGCAGCTGGACACAATACACTGAAGCTTTCTTT
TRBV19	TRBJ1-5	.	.	CASRRPDKPQHF	TGTGCCAGTAGGAGACCCGATAAGCCCCAGCATTTT
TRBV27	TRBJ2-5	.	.	CASSPRTRSETQYF	TGTGCCAGCAGTCCTCGGACCCGGTCAGAGACCCAGTACTTC
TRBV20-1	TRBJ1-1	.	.	CSSRNTEAFF	TGCAGCTCCAGGAACACTGAAGCTTTCTTT
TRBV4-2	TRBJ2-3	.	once	CASSQVWENTDTQYF	TGTGCCAGCAGCCAAGTGTGGGAAAACACAGATACGCAGTATTTT
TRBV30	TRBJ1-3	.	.	CAWGRTESSGNTIYF	TGTGCCTGGGGCCGGACGGAATCCTCTGGAAACACCATATATTTT
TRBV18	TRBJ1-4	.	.	CASSPMAGAPEKLFF	TGTGCCAGCTCACCGATGGCAGGGGCCCCCGAAAAACTGTTTTTT
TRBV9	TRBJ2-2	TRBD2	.	CASSLAGGPFGELFF	TGTGCCAGCAGCCTAGCGGGGGGGCCCTTCGGGGAGCTGTTTTTT
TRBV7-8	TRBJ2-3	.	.	CASSPRLGTATQYF	TGTGCCAGCAGCCCTCGACTAGGGACTGCTACGCAGTATTTT
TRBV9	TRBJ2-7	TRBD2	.	CASSPHGSRTRPGEQYF	TGTGCCAGCAGCCCCCATGGGTCCCGGACTAGGCCTGGGGAGCAGTACTTC
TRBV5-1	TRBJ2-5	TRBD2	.	CASSPNPGGETQYF	TGCGCCAGCAGCCCGAACCCGGGGGGAGAGACCCAGTACTTC
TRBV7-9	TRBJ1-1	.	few	CASSLGPGTYAEAFF	TGTGCCAGCAGCTTAGGACCGGGGACGTACGCTGAAGCTTTCTTT
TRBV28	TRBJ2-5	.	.	CAARTAQETQYF	TGTGCCGCAAGGACCGCTCAAGAGACCCAGTACTTC
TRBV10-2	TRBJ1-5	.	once	CASSEGEGQPQHF	TGCGCCAGCAGTGAAGGGGAGGGTCAGCCCCAGCATTTT
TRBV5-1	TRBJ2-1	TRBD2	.	CASSFRAGTLGNEQFF	TGCGCCAGCAGCTTCAGAGCGGGGACGCTGGGCAATGAGCAGTTCTTC
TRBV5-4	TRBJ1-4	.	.	CASSLAGNEKLFF	TGTGCCAGCAGCTTGGCTGGGAATGAAAAACTGTTTTTT
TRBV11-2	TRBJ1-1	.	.	CASSLEFGRMNTEAFF	TGTGCCAGCAGCTTAGAGTTCGGCCGGATGAACACTGAAGCTTTCTTT
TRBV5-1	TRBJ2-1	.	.	CATSIGDSSYNEQFF	TGCGCCACCTCCATAGGGGATAGCTCCTACAATGAGCAGTTCTTC
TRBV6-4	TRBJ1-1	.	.	CASTSERVIMNTEAFF	TGTGCCAGCACGTCGGAACGGGTCATTATGAACACTGAAGCTTTCTTT
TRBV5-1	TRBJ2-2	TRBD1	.	CASSLLPGQNGELFF	TGCGCCAGCAGCTTGCTCCCGGGACAGAACGGGGAGCTGTTTTTT
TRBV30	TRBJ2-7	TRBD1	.	CAWSVGTDSYEQYF	TGTGCCTGGAGTGTAGGGACAGACTCCTACGAGCAGTACTTC
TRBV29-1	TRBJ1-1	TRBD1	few	CSAGGWNTEAFF	TGCAGCGCAGGGGGCTGGAACACTGAAGCTTTCTTT
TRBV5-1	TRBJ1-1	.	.	CASSLRHRNTEAFF	TGCGCCAGCAGCTTGCGGCACAGGAACACTGAAGCTTTCTTT
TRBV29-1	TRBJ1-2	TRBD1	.	CSVTQNRGGYGYTF	TGCAGCGTTACCCAAAACAGGGGGGGATATGGCTACACCTTC